This T cell receptor (beta chain) was recorded in a study of T-cell memory formation after mild COVID-19. Amplification by 5'RACE using constant-segment primers produced TCR alpha and TCR beta cDNA libraries that carried sample barcodes and UMIs. TCRdb re-called the 5' RACE reads through MiXCR, storing one row per CDR3 protein. The profile covers about 150,000 distinct CDR3 sequences, with 15% to 20% appearing a single time and approximately 2.3% taken by the ten largest. This clonotype was seen many times. CDR3 length: 16 amino acids. V lost 5 bases, J lost 6 bases, and 9 bases stayed unmatched. CDR1 is SGHTA and CDR2 is FQGNSA in the germline V gene.

Source material: PBMCs or a T cell subset sorted from them (not recorded which). The V and J genes are TRBV7-2 and TRBJ2-1, with 11 bases identical to TRBD2. The TCR comes from an adult woman who had mild COVID-19 (a few samples of this study predate the infection). Cell type and time point are not known. CDR3 nucleotide sequence: TGTGCCAGCAGCCCAAAGCTAGCGGGGGGCCCCAATGAGCAGTTCTTC. Encoded protein: CASSPKLAGGPNEQFF.